This T cell receptor (beta chain) was documented in a study of blood T cell repertoires in COVID-19 (dated by TCRdb to the early 2020s). Turning to the overall study: Samples from collaborators originated in the United States, Italy and Spain and spanned both the acute and convalescent phases of COVID-19. Where available, HLA class I and class II types were taken from metadata supplied by the sample provider and were not determined by assay-based typing. Subjects who had been exposed to COVID-19, were actively infected with it, or had recovered from it provided the deeply sampled blood TCRbeta repertoires that made up the dataset. The material from the prospective study consisted of cDNA or gDNA derived from T cells, B-cell-depleted T cells, or PBMCs. Nearly every sample came with metadata listing a de-identified subject ID, COVID-19 status, age in years and sex. The repertoires were made available in a free public database intended to serve as a resource for research on the immune response to SARS-CoV-2. Samples came from the ongoing ImmuneRACE study (first 160 participants) plus 1,254 subjects from 6 global collaborators.

As to this clone: Its binding antigen is unknown. Qualities for individual bases were not recorded, and no much larger clone is one base off.

One collaborating source in Seattle enrolled patients while the patients were actively infected and followed the patients over time throughout the course of disease. Each collaborating institution followed its own protocols to collect whole blood in K2EDTA tubes. For TCRbeta analysis, collaborators shipped samples as frozen whole blood, isolated PBMCs, or DNA extracted from either of those sample types. V is reduced by 1 base and J by 5 bases, leaving a spacing of 12 bases between them. Spanning cysteine to phenylalanine, the CDR3 consists of 14 amino acids. This entry keeps only the CDR3 DNA: 42 bases, framed from base 1. Based on the germline V gene (reference sequence), the CDR1 and CDR2 sequences are LNHNV and YYDKDF. TCRbeta CDR3 regions were amplified from genomic DNA using the immunoSEQ Assay, a bias-controlled multiplex PCR. Under the source paper's analysis protocol: Within the assay, amplification of reference gene primers was used to estimate how many nucleated cells each sample contained. Sequence reads were collapsed and filtered to measure the absolute abundance of every unique TCRbeta CDR3 rearrangement. For each sample, productive Simpson clonality was calculated as the square root of Simpson's diversity index over productive rearrangements. TCRdb holds this immuneACCESS table with in-frame rearrangements only. Some clones are missing; in checked studies, unresolved V genes explain under half, and the rest has no known cause. The DNA was the basis for D and trimming; V, J and clone size are from that table. Here the sample has fewer than 300,000 clones; 91% occur a single time. The ten most abundant clones make up 2.2% of the sample.

Summary of the overall study and its limitations: The amount of clinical and demographic metadata varied by source and participant and was provided uncurated.

Sample: peripheral blood. The receptor chain draws on TRBV15 and TRBJ2-7; tentative D gene TRBD1, with 5 bases matching. This TCR came from a woman between 25 and 40 years old with COVID-19, enrolled during active disease. The sequenced DNA: TGTGCCACCAGCAGAGTAAGACAGTTTAACGAGCAGTACTTC. Translated, this gives CATSRVRQFNEQYF.